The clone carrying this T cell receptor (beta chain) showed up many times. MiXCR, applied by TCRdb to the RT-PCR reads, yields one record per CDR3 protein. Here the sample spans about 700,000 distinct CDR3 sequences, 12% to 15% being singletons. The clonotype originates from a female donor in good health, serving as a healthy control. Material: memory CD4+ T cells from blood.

CDR3 in amino acids: CASTPRGLGETQYF. Here the CDR3 DNA reads TGTGCCAGCACTCCCAGGGGGCTGGGGGAGACCCAGTACTTC. The rearrangement links TRBV7-2 to TRBJ2-5; 8 nucleotides align to TRBD1. Per the germline V gene, CDR1 is SGHTA and CDR2 is FQGNSA. The CDR3 covers 14 residues. V shed 7 bases and J 5 bases; nucleotides not matched to a gene: 9.